The 14 T cell receptor beta chains reported below all come from one sample, sequenced in a study of blood T cell repertoires in COVID-19. The table came from immunoSEQ multiplex PCR; TCRdb's copy has only in-frame clones and leaves some out. The sample holds 250,000 to 300,000 clones, roughly 87% seen once. The material sequenced was peripheral blood. These receptors originate from a woman between 35 and 50 years old who had recovered from COVID-19.

This clone came up many times. V gene TRBV4-3 combines with J gene TRBJ2-1; 7 positions agree with TRBD2. The V and J ends lost 0 bases and 8 bases, in that order; junction bases with no gene match: 1. The CDR3 has 13 amino acids. Germline CDR1 LGHNA, CDR2 YSLEER. The CDR3 nucleotides are TGCGCCAGCAGCCAAGACGGGGGGTATGAGCAGTTCTTC. Its translation is CASSQDGGYEQFF.

The chain recombines TRBV7-9 with TRBJ1-1; 9 bases align to TRBD1. J lost 4 bases, V lost 4 bases, and 4 bases had no gene match. The CDR3 is made up of 14 amino acids. Looked up from germline, CDR1 is SEHNR and CDR2 is FQNEAQ (reference sequence). The CDR3: CASSSQGAGTEAFF. The CDR3 nucleotides are TGTGCCAGCAGCTCACAGGGGGCCGGCACTGAAGCTTTCTTT.

The CDR3: CASSSTGTGRGNTEAFF. DNA of the CDR3: TGCGCCAGCAGCTCCACCGGGACAGGGAGGGGGAACACTGAAGCTTTCTTT. The chain employs TRBV5-1 and TRBJ1-1, with 9 nucleotides matching TRBD1. The CDR3 consists of 17 residues. Germline V CDR1 and CDR2: SGHRS, YFSETQ. With 3 bases clipped from V and 1 base from J, the junction kept 10 bases outside the gene matches.

The V and J genes are TRBV2 and TRBJ2-7; D might be TRBD2 (6 bases). The V gene lost 0 bases and the J gene lost 3 bases, with 12 bases spanning the gap. The V gene's germline CDR1 is SNHLY and CDR2 FYNNEI. This CDR3 is built from 15 residues. CDR3 amino acids: CASSEARGRVYEQYF. The CDR3 DNA follows: TGTGCCAGCAGTGAAGCGCGGGGCAGGGTCTACGAGCAGTACTTC.

This chain joins TRBV13 and TRBJ2-5; 8 bases line up with TRBD2. Germline V gene lookup returns CDR1 PRHDT and CDR2 FYEKMQ (reference sequence). This CDR3 has 12 residues. The ends lost 9 bases at V and 2 bases at J; junction bases unmatched: 2. The CDR3 nucleotides read TGTGCCAGTCGGGGGGGTCAAGAGACCCAGTACTTC. It yields the protein CASRGGQETQYF. Variable domain in full (rest from reference TRBV13 and TRBJ2-5): AAGVIQSPRHLIKEKRETATLKCYPIPRHDTVYWYQQGPGQDPQFLISFYEKMQSDKGSIPDRFSAQQFSDYHSELNMSSLELGDSALYFCASRGGQETQYFGPGTRLLVL.

The chain couples TRBV19 to TRBJ1-5; 7 bases line up with TRBD1. The CDR3 covers 15 residues. The germline CDR1 and CDR2 sequences are LNHDA and SQIVND (reference sequence). Unmatched junction bases numbered 12, after V lost 7 bases and J lost 6 bases. The CDR3 protein is CASTNRQGLVQPQHF. CDR3 nucleotide sequence: TGTGCCAGTACCAACCGACAGGGATTGGTTCAGCCCCAGCATTTT.

This chain connects TRBV7-2 to TRBJ1-2; the D gene is possibly TRBD1 (6 bases). V lost 4 bases to trimming and J lost 2 bases, with 17 bases between them. This CDR3 is built from 16 residues. Germline V CDR1 and CDR2: SGHTA, FQGNSA. CDR3 sequence (DNA): TGTGCCAGCAGCTCGGGAGGAGTTGGGGGCAACTATGGCTACACCTTC. As protein: CASSSGGVGGNYGYTF.

The gene calls are TRBV3-1 (or the pseudogene TRBV3-2) and TRBJ2-5; 8 bases map to TRBD1. In germline, CDR1 is LGHDT, CDR2 YNNKEL (reference sequence). The CDR3 is 14 amino acids. Losses at the gene ends were 1 base for V and 6 bases for J; bases not matched to a gene: 4. The CDR3 nucleotides read TGTGCCAGCAGCCAAGGTGGACAGGGTAAGACCCAGTACTTC. It is translated as CASSQGGQGKTQYF.

The CDR3 DNA follows: TGTGCCAGCAGAGCCGGGACAGCTACTAGCACAGATACGCAGTATTTT. Residues: CASRAGTATSTDTQYF. V gene TRBV11-2 combines with J gene TRBJ2-3; TRBD1 matches at 7 bases. Germline values: CDR1 SGHAT, CDR2 FQNNGV. Trimming removed 6 bases from V and 0 bases from J; junction bases left unmatched: 9. The CDR3 contains 16 residues. The full variable domain, rest sourced from reference TRBV11-2 and TRBJ2-3, is EAGVAQSPRYKIIEKRQSVAFWCNPISGHATLYWYQQILGQGPKLLIQFQNNGVVDDSQLPKDRFSAERLKGVDSTLKIQPAKLEDSAVYLCASRAGTATSTDTQYFGPGTRLTVL.

In this sample, this clone turned up once. The genes are TRBV21-1 and TRBJ1-3; the table assigns TRBD1, which was not confirmed against the DNA. TRBV21-1 corresponds to a pseudogene. The CDR3 is 17 residues long. The CDR3 DNA sequence: TGTGCCAGCAGCGGGCCGGACAGGGAAGGAACGGGAGGCACCATATATTTT. Its translation: CASSGPDREGTGGTIYF.

V and J are TRBV27 and TRBJ2-2; 16 nucleotides agree with TRBD2. The J segment lost 7 bases and the V segment lost 3 bases, leaving 5 bases of the junction unmatched. In germline, CDR1 is MNHEY, CDR2 SMNVEV (reference sequence). CDR3 length: 17 amino acids. The CDR3 DNA reads as TGTGCCAGCAGTTTCGAGGGACTAGCGGGAGGGAGCGGGGAGCTGTTTTTT. Translated: CASSFEGLAGGSGELFF.

This sequence joins TRBV27 and TRBJ2-7; TRBD1 matches at 8 bases. Looked up from germline, CDR1 is MNHEY and CDR2 is SMNVEV (reference sequence). This CDR3 has 10 residues. With 11 bases clipped from V and 4 bases from J, the junction kept 1 base outside the gene matches. Here the CDR3 reads CAQGAYEQYF. CDR3 coding DNA: TGTGCCCAGGGGGCATACGAGCAGTACTTC.

This clone is termed medium-sized. The rearrangement joins TRBV2 to TRBJ1-2; possible D gene TRBD1, 5 bases. The CDR3 loop spans 14 amino acids. Trimming shortened V by 2 bases and J by 2 bases, and 9 bases separated the two germline ends. Germline V gene sequence: CDR1 SNHLY, CDR2 FYNNEI. CDR3 sequence: CASSEMPGNYGYTF. The CDR3 DNA sequence: TGTGCCAGCAGTGAAATGCCAGGGAACTATGGCTACACCTTC.

The rearrangement joins TRBV6-5 to TRBJ2-2, with unresolved D. The CDR3 sequence is 14 residues long. Trimming left V 6 bases short and J 8 bases short, with 16 bases between. Germline CDR1 and CDR2: MNHEY and SVGAGI. The DNA of the CDR3 is TGTGCCAGCAGACCCCTCCACCGAGCTGGGGAGCTGTTTTTT. Residues: CASRPLHRAGELFF.